The 9 T cell receptor beta chains in this list originate from one sample, sequenced in a study of blood T cell repertoires in COVID-19. The assay was immunoSEQ multiplex PCR, and TCRdb's table has in-frame clones only and misses some. The data contain around 38,000 clones, nearly 90% of them singletons. The sequencing input was peripheral blood. These receptors came from a man in his fifties or sixties with COVID-19, enrolled during active disease.

The chain recombines TRBV4-2 with TRBJ2-3; 7 nucleotides match TRBD2. Per germline, CDR1 LGHNA and CDR2 YNFKEQ. J was trimmed by 4 bases and V by 1 base; bases with no gene match: 5. This CDR3 has 15 amino acids. In nucleotides, the CDR3 is TGTGCCAGCAGCCAAGCCGAGGGAGGGTCAGATACGCAGTATTTT. This encodes CASSQAEGGSDTQYF.

This clone was observed a handful of times. This sequence joins TRBV15 and TRBJ2-5; D possibly corresponds to TRBD1 (6 bases). This CDR3 region has 15 residues. The germline V gene encodes CDR1 LNHNV and CDR2 YYDKDF (reference sequence). Trimming shortened V by 0 bases and J by 1 base, and 9 bases separated the two germline ends. The CDR3 reads CATSRDWTVQETQYF. The CDR3 nucleotides are TGTGCCACCAGCAGAGATTGGACAGTCCAAGAGACCCAGTACTTC.

V and J are TRBV2 and TRBJ1-1; no firm D call. This CDR3 comprises 12 residues. Germline-derived CDR1 and CDR2 are SNHLY and FYNNEI. Deletions cut 8 bases from V and 4 bases from J, with 11 bases between. This chain's CDR3 is CASEYAGTEAFF. CDR3 bases: TGTGCCAGCGAGTACGCGGGCACTGAAGCTTTCTTT.

This clone has more than one count but fewer than ten. This rearrangement joins TRBV7-2 to TRBJ1-5; no clear D. The CDR3 sequence is 13 residues long. V lost 4 bases to trimming and J lost 6 bases, with 10 bases between them. Germline V gives CDR1 SGHTA, CDR2 FQGNSA. CDR3 in DNA: TGTGCCAGCAGCTCCCACCCGGGTCAGCCCCAGCATTTT. Protein: CASSSHPGQPQHF. Looking up the rest from reference TRBV7-2 and TRBJ1-5 gives the full variable domain: GAGVSQSPSNKVTEKGKDVELRCDPISGHTALYWYRQSLGQGLEFLIYFQGNSAPDKSGLPSDRFSAERTGGSVSTLTIQRTQQEDSAVYLCASSSHPGQPQHFGDGTRLSIL.

V gene TRBV28 combines with J gene TRBJ1-2, with TRBD1 identical over 8 bases. The V gene's germline CDR1 is MDHEN and CDR2 SYDVKM. With V trimmed by 3 bases and J by 7 bases, 13 bases remained unmatched. The CDR3 is made up of 16 amino acids. CDR3 nucleotide sequence: TGTGCCAGCAGTTTTGCCCTGACAGGGGAGAATGGTGGCTACACCTTC. It encodes CASSFALTGENGGYTF.

This clone was seen once. The chain employs TRBV7-9 and TRBJ1-1; 7 bases agree with TRBD1. CDR1 and CDR2 (germline): SEHNR, FQNEAQ (reference sequence). V lost 5 bases to trimming and J lost 5 bases; unmatched junction nucleotides: 14. The CDR3 extends over 16 amino acids. CDR3 bases: TGTGCCAGCAGCCGCCTTTTTGTGAAGGGGGCGACTGAAGCTTTCTTT. Amino acids: CASSRLFVKGATEAFF.

This chain links TRBV6-2 or TRBV6-3 with TRBJ2-1; 15 bases are a match to TRBD2. The CDR3 is 16 residues long. The germline CDR1 and CDR2 sequences are MNHEY and SVGEGT. Trimming removed 4 bases from V and 7 bases from J; junction bases left unmatched: 5. The CDR3 protein is CASSSRTSGRGNEQFF. DNA for the CDR3: TGTGCCAGCAGTTCCCGGACTAGCGGGAGGGGGAATGAGCAGTTCTTC.

This rearrangement joins TRBV6-5 to TRBJ2-3; maybe TRBD1 (5 bases). The germline gives CDR1 MNHEY, CDR2 SVGAGI. Trimming took 4 bases from V and 4 from J, leaving 18 bases between them. This CDR3 has 16 residues. As DNA, the CDR3 is TGTGCCAGCAGTTTCAACCCCTCCGTCAGGGCAGATACGCAGTATTTT. The encoded protein is CASSFNPSVRADTQYF.

The chain is built from TRBV25-1 and TRBJ1-2, with D unclear. This CDR3 region has 13 residues. The germline CDR1 and CDR2 sequences are MGHDK and SYGVNS. Between the trimmed V and J ends, which lost 3 bases and 8 bases, there was a span of 13 bases. This chain's CDR3 is CASSDSGFVGYTF. The CDR3 nucleotides are TGTGCCAGCAGTGATTCGGGTTTCGTGGGCTACACCTTC.